These T cell receptor beta chains were read from a single sample in a study of regulatory T cells in long-lasting Graves disease. TCRdb reprocessed the multiplex PCR reads with MiXCR, giving one entry per CDR3 protein. Of about 620,000 distinct CDR3 sequences in the sample, 16% are singletons; the top ten hold about 17%. The same sample was also used in a study of T cells in Graves' hyperthyroidism and ophthalmopathy.

This specimen consisted of peripheral blood mononuclear cells (PBMCs), obtained at new diagnosis, from a patient treated with antithyroid drugs. The source of these receptors is a woman younger than 45 with Graves disease. Both conserved end residues are part of each CDR3. A D gene is named only where the DNA matches it firmly. Rows give clone size only sometimes, using once, few, many, or a class for an expanded clone.

D gene: TRBD1
J gene: TRBJ1-3
V gene: TRBV2
clone size: -
CDR3 protein: CASRGQGNTIYF
CDR3 DNA: TGTGCCAGCAGGGGACAGGGAAACACCATATATTTT

D gene: TRBD2
J gene: TRBJ2-1
V gene: TRBV3-1
clone size: -
CDR3 protein: CASSRRSGLAGEYEQFF
CDR3 DNA: TGTGCCAGCAGCCGTCGGTCTGGGCTAGCGGGAGAGTATGAGCAGTTCTTC

D gene: -
J gene: TRBJ1-4
V gene: TRBV6-4
clone size: -
CDR3 protein: CASTTGVNEKLFF
CDR3 DNA: TGTGCCAGCACCACTGGGGTTAATGAAAAACTGTTTTTT

D gene: -
J gene: TRBJ1-2
V gene: TRBV25-1
clone size: -
CDR3 protein: CASSEWEGKGRSGYTF
CDR3 DNA: TGTGCCAGCAGTGAATGGGAAGGGAAAGGAAGGAGTGGCTACACCTTC

D gene: -
J gene: TRBJ1-3
V gene: TRBV19
clone size: -
CDR3 protein: CATSVSPGNTIYF
CDR3 DNA: TGTGCCACTTCAGTATCCCCTGGAAACACCATATATTTT

D gene: -
J gene: TRBJ2-7
V gene: TRBV2
clone size: many
CDR3 protein: CASSQGTYEQYF
CDR3 DNA: TGTGCCAGCAGCCAGGGAACCTACGAGCAGTACTTC

D gene: -
J gene: TRBJ2-1
V gene: TRBV2
clone size: many
CDR3 protein: CASSYEHNEQFF
CDR3 DNA: TGTGCCAGCAGTTATGAACACAATGAGCAGTTCTTC

D gene: TRBD1
J gene: TRBJ2-7
V gene: TRBV6-1
clone size: many
CDR3 protein: CASSDLDRESYEQYF
CDR3 DNA: TGTGCCAGCAGCGATCTCGACAGGGAGAGCTACGAGCAGTACTTC

D gene: -
J gene: TRBJ2-2
V gene: TRBV18
clone size: few
CDR3 protein: CASSLEANTGELFF
CDR3 DNA: TGTGCCAGCTCACTGGAGGCGAACACCGGGGAGCTGTTTTTT

D gene: -
J gene: TRBJ1-2
V gene: TRBV28
clone size: -
CDR3 protein: CASSYSSPYGYTF
CDR3 DNA: TGTGCCAGCAGTTACTCCAGCCCCTATGGCTACACCTTC

D gene: TRBD2
J gene: TRBJ2-1
V gene: TRBV20-1
clone size: many
CDR3 protein: CSASLGTKGDEQFF
CDR3 DNA: TGCAGTGCTAGCTTGGGGACTAAAGGGGATGAGCAGTTCTTC

D gene: -
J gene: TRBJ1-1
V gene: TRBV18
clone size: -
CDR3 protein: CASSPPSGLNTEAFF
CDR3 DNA: TGTGCCAGCTCACCACCGTCAGGGTTGAACACTGAAGCTTTCTTT

D gene: TRBD1
J gene: TRBJ1-2
V gene: TRBV28
clone size: -
CDR3 protein: CASSLNLGGQKQGRGGYTF
CDR3 DNA: TGTGCCAGCAGTTTGAATCTAGGGGGCCAAAAACAGGGGAGGGGCGGCTACACCTTC

D gene: TRBD2
J gene: TRBJ2-4
V gene: TRBV27
clone size: -
CDR3 protein: CASSPLGLGKNIQYF
CDR3 DNA: TGTGCCAGCAGTCCGCTGGGACTAGGTAAAAACATTCAGTACTTC

D gene: -
J gene: TRBJ1-3
V gene: TRBV12-3/TRBV12-4
clone size: many
CDR3 protein: CASSFRWQALGGNTIYF
CDR3 DNA: TGTGCCAGCAGTTTTAGGTGGCAGGCCCTGGGGGGAAACACCATATATTTT

D gene: -
J gene: TRBJ2-2
V gene: TRBV4-1
clone size: -
CDR3 protein: CASSRGGVGEPFF
CDR3 DNA: TGCGCCAGCAGCCGTGGGGGTGTCGGGGAGCCGTTTTTT

D gene: -
J gene: TRBJ2-3
V gene: TRBV18
clone size: -
CDR3 protein: CASSPGHMDADTQYF
CDR3 DNA: TGTGCCAGCTCACCAGGCCATATGGACGCAGATACGCAGTATTTT

D gene: TRBD2
J gene: TRBJ2-7
V gene: TRBV9
clone size: many
CDR3 protein: CASSVAAGRVAEQYF
CDR3 DNA: TGTGCCAGCAGCGTAGCTGCCGGGAGGGTCGCCGAGCAGTACTTC

D gene: -
J gene: TRBJ2-3
V gene: TRBV14
clone size: -
CDR3 protein: CASSQFPTDTQYF
CDR3 DNA: TGTGCCAGCAGCCAATTTCCCACAGATACGCAGTATTTT

D gene: -
J gene: TRBJ2-6
V gene: TRBV6-1
clone size: many
CDR3 protein: CASNPRVAPSSGANVLTF
CDR3 DNA: TGTGCCAGCAATCCGAGAGTCGCGCCTTCTTCTGGGGCCAACGTCCTGACTTTC

D gene: -
J gene: TRBJ1-5
V gene: TRBV2
clone size: many
CDR3 protein: CASSQQGHSNQPQHF
CDR3 DNA: TGTGCCAGCAGTCAACAGGGACATAGCAATCAGCCCCAGCATTTT

D gene: -
J gene: TRBJ2-2
V gene: TRBV28
clone size: -
CDR3 protein: CAGGTMGTGKLFF
CDR3 DNA: TGTGCCGGAGGGACGATGGGTACCGGGAAGCTGTTTTTT

D gene: -
J gene: TRBJ1-4
V gene: TRBV6-1
clone size: -
CDR3 protein: CASSLGPGRGRITNEKLFF
CDR3 DNA: TGTGCCAGCAGTCTCGGTCCGGGCCGCGGCAGAATAACTAATGAAAAACTGTTTTTT

D gene: -
J gene: TRBJ1-4
V gene: TRBV20-1
clone size: few
CDR3 protein: CPPAPNEKLFF
CDR3 DNA: TGCCCACCTGCTCCTAATGAAAAACTGTTTTTT

D gene: -
J gene: TRBJ1-2
V gene: TRBV19
clone size: -
CDR3 protein: CASSMVQDYGYTF
CDR3 DNA: TGTGCCAGTAGTATGGTGCAGGACTATGGCTACACCTTC

D gene: TRBD1
J gene: TRBJ1-5
V gene: TRBV12-3/TRBV12-4
clone size: -
CDR3 protein: CASSGDRFGPQHF
CDR3 DNA: TGTGCCAGCAGTGGGGACAGGTTTGGGCCCCAGCATTTT

D gene: TRBD1
J gene: TRBJ1-2
V gene: TRBV5-4
clone size: few
CDR3 protein: CASSLYGTGPPRDYVGYTF
CDR3 DNA: TGTGCCAGCAGCTTGTATGGGACAGGGCCGCCTCGTGATTATGTCGGCTACACCTTC

D gene: TRBD2
J gene: TRBJ2-1
V gene: TRBV2
clone size: few
CDR3 protein: CASSELLAGTSEQFF
CDR3 DNA: TGTGCCAGCAGTGAATTGTTAGCGGGAACCTCTGAGCAGTTCTTC

D gene: -
J gene: TRBJ2-5
V gene: TRBV7-3
clone size: many
CDR3 protein: CASSLGPNQETQYF
CDR3 DNA: TGTGCCAGCAGCTTAGGACCGAACCAAGAGACCCAGTACTTC

D gene: -
J gene: TRBJ1-5
V gene: TRBV19
clone size: many
CDR3 protein: CASSIGYRAPQHF
CDR3 DNA: TGTGCCAGTAGTATCGGGTACAGGGCACCCCAGCATTTT

D gene: TRBD1
J gene: TRBJ1-6
V gene: TRBV10-3
clone size: -
CDR3 protein: CAISESDRVGSPLHF
CDR3 DNA: TGTGCCATCAGTGAGTCCGACAGGGTGGGCTCACCCCTCCACTTT

D gene: -
J gene: TRBJ1-6
V gene: TRBV18
clone size: -
CDR3 protein: CASSPRFDSPLHF
CDR3 DNA: TGTGCCAGCTCACCGCGCTTCGATTCACCCCTCCACTTT

D gene: -
J gene: TRBJ1-1
V gene: TRBV27
clone size: few
CDR3 protein: CASSYRREHTEAFF
CDR3 DNA: TGTGCCAGCAGTTATCGGAGGGAGCACACTGAAGCTTTCTTT

D gene: -
J gene: TRBJ1-1
V gene: TRBV5-1
clone size: many
CDR3 protein: CASSDLRRGTEAFF
CDR3 DNA: TGCGCCAGCAGCGACCTCCGAAGGGGGACTGAAGCTTTCTTT

D gene: -
J gene: TRBJ2-5
V gene: TRBV5-1
clone size: many
CDR3 protein: CASSPRTDQETQYF
CDR3 DNA: TGTGCCAGCAGTCCCAGGACAGACCAAGAGACCCAGTACTTC

D gene: -
J gene: TRBJ2-7
V gene: TRBV7-9
clone size: -
CDR3 protein: CASSLGRSGYEQYF
CDR3 DNA: TGTGCCAGCAGCTTAGGGAGGAGCGGCTACGAGCAGTACTTC

D gene: TRBD2
J gene: TRBJ2-1
V gene: TRBV6-2/TRBV6-3
clone size: many
CDR3 protein: CASSYLTFKERGLRNEQFF
CDR3 DNA: TGTGCCAGCAGTTACCTCACGTTCAAGGAGCGGGGACTTCGTAATGAGCAGTTCTTC

D gene: -
J gene: TRBJ1-2
V gene: TRBV28
clone size: many
CDR3 protein: CASSLVTGNYGYTF
CDR3 DNA: TGTGCCAGCAGTTTGGTCACAGGGAACTATGGCTACACCTTC

D gene: -
J gene: TRBJ1-2
V gene: TRBV6-2/TRBV6-3
clone size: -
CDR3 protein: CASSELRGDPSFNGYTF
CDR3 DNA: TGTGCCAGCAGTGAATTACGGGGGGACCCATCCTTTAATGGCTACACCTTC

D gene: -
J gene: TRBJ2-7
V gene: TRBV6-2/TRBV6-3
clone size: -
CDR3 protein: CASSSPGSRPTAYEQYF
CDR3 DNA: TGTGCCAGCAGCTCGCCGGGTTCCCGACCAACTGCCTACGAGCAGTACTTC

D gene: -
J gene: TRBJ2-7
V gene: TRBV30
clone size: many
CDR3 protein: CAWSSDAHEQYF
CDR3 DNA: TGTGCCTGGAGCTCCGACGCACACGAGCAGTACTTC

D gene: -
J gene: TRBJ1-3
V gene: TRBV30
clone size: -
CDR3 protein: CAWSVTRGNTIYF
CDR3 DNA: TGTGCCTGGAGTGTGACTAGGGGAAACACCATATATTTT

D gene: -
J gene: TRBJ1-6
V gene: TRBV20-1
clone size: -
CDR3 protein: CGAREVQGSRSPLHF
CDR3 DNA: TGCGGTGCTAGGGAGGTACAGGGTTCAAGGTCACCCCTCCACTTT

D gene: -
J gene: TRBJ2-7
V gene: TRBV6-1
clone size: many
CDR3 protein: CASKRGAYEQYF
CDR3 DNA: TGTGCCAGCAAAAGGGGGGCATACGAGCAGTACTTC

D gene: TRBD1
J gene: TRBJ2-5
V gene: TRBV7-9
clone size: -
CDR3 protein: CASSPTWYRGQETQYF
CDR3 DNA: TGTGCCAGCAGCCCAACCTGGTACAGGGGGCAAGAGACCCAGTACTTC

D gene: -
J gene: TRBJ2-5
V gene: TRBV27
clone size: -
CDR3 protein: CASSLGGGARETQYF
CDR3 DNA: TGTGCCAGCAGTTTAGGGGGGGGGGCGCGGGAGACCCAGTACTTC

D gene: -
J gene: TRBJ2-1
V gene: TRBV11-2
clone size: many
CDR3 protein: CASSFDYLDVDEQFF
CDR3 DNA: TGTGCCAGCAGCTTCGATTATCTGGACGTGGATGAGCAGTTCTTC

D gene: TRBD1
J gene: TRBJ1-2
V gene: TRBV7-2
clone size: few
CDR3 protein: CASSWTSGTGLYGYTF
CDR3 DNA: TGTGCCAGCAGCTGGACCTCTGGGACAGGCCTCTATGGCTACACCTTC

D gene: -
J gene: TRBJ1-1
V gene: TRBV2
clone size: many
CDR3 protein: CASRGRAGNTEAFF
CDR3 DNA: TGTGCCAGCAGGGGAAGAGCGGGGAACACTGAAGCTTTCTTT

D gene: -
J gene: TRBJ2-5
V gene: TRBV18
clone size: few
CDR3 protein: CASSPPGRQETQYF
CDR3 DNA: TGTGCCAGCTCACCTCCGGGGCGCCAAGAGACCCAGTACTTC

D gene: TRBD1
J gene: TRBJ2-7
V gene: TRBV27
clone size: -
CDR3 protein: CASSFGVQTGETYEQYF
CDR3 DNA: TGTGCCAGCAGTTTTGGAGTTCAGACAGGGGAAACCTACGAGCAGTACTTC

D gene: -
J gene: TRBJ1-5
V gene: TRBV19
clone size: -
CDR3 protein: CASSIENQPQHF
CDR3 DNA: TGTGCCAGTAGTATTGAGAATCAGCCCCAGCATTTT

D gene: TRBD1
J gene: TRBJ2-1
V gene: TRBV7-8
clone size: many
CDR3 protein: CASSSFQGWDRGLRQFF
CDR3 DNA: TGTGCCAGCAGCTCATTTCAGGGATGGGACAGGGGATTGCGGCAGTTCTTC

D gene: TRBD1
J gene: TRBJ2-3
V gene: TRBV7-9
clone size: -
CDR3 protein: CASRRGQGDTQYF
CDR3 DNA: TGTGCCAGCAGGAGGGGGCAGGGGGATACGCAGTATTTT

D gene: TRBD1
J gene: TRBJ2-7
V gene: TRBV7-2
clone size: many
CDR3 protein: CASSLDSAQGYHEQYF
CDR3 DNA: TGTGCCAGCAGCTTAGACTCCGCACAGGGGTACCACGAGCAGTACTTC